The sequence of this T cell receptor beta chain was determined in a study of metastatic and nonmetastatic thyroid tumors. Study details: Repertoire data that came from the blood and tumor or nodule tissue of malignant and benign thyroid patients were compared.

Not a single patient had been given any form of treatment at any point before undergoing thyroid surgery. Germline values: CDR1 DFQATT, CDR2 SNEGSKA (reference sequence). The CDR3 spans 15 residues. Trimming at V came to 5 bases and at J to 8 bases, leaving 13 bases not matched to a gene. How the authors handled the data: The study built a papillary thyroid cancer distant-metastasis classifier from CDR3 differences across clinicopathological groups. TCRdb reanalyzed the PCR reads via MiXCR. TCRdb, rather than the study authors, made the V and J calls. The data show approximately 20,000 clones, about a third seen once.

The TCR was taken from a male donor with papillary thyroid cancer or a benign thyroid nodule (not recorded which). Some clones in this sample may be carry-over from other donors' samples. This chain joins TRBV20-1 and TRBJ2-1, with 9 bases that match TRBD2. Sequencing used tumor tissue. The CDR3: CSALGLARPGDEQFF. The CDR3 nucleotides read TGCAGTGCTCTTGGACTAGCGAGGCCAGGGGATGAGCAGTTCTTC.